One and the same sample provided the 13 T cell receptor beta chains below, sequenced in a study of regulatory T cells in long-lasting Graves disease. With iRepertoire HTBI primers and Arm-PCR of CDR3 regions, TCR beta libraries were built. TCRdb re-called the multiplex PCR reads through MiXCR, storing one row per CDR3 protein. The sample has about 620,000 distinct CDR3 sequences; roughly 16% are singletons. Time point here: newly diagnosed GD, antithyroid drugs for less than 3 months. After RNA was extracted from PBMCs, the TCR library was made from it. These records were also assigned to another study, of T cells in Graves' hyperthyroidism and ophthalmopathy.

The sample here was peripheral blood mononuclear cells (PBMCs), taken at new diagnosis, from a patient treated with antithyroid drugs. The receptors here all came from a woman aged 30 to 39 with Graves disease.

This clonotype came up many times. V and J are TRBV12-3 or TRBV12-4 and TRBJ2-1; D remains ambiguous. V was trimmed by 6 bases and J by 6 bases, leaving 6 bases between them. The CDR3 consists of 11 residues. For the CDR3, the DNA is TGTGCCAGCAGGGTCGGCAATGAGCAGTTCTTC. Its protein product is CASRVGNEQFF.

In regard to this clonotype: At one boundary the junction diverges from the germline segment, which might be a read error. This chain uses TRBV4-1 with TRBJ1-2; D is ambiguous. Germline V lookup: CDR1 MGHRA, CDR2 YSYEKL. The CDR3 has 16 residues. CDR3 sequence: CASSQTPDGFSYGYSF. The CDR3 region has the DNA TGCGCCAGCAGCCAGACTCCGGACGGGTTCAGCTATGGCTACAGCTTC.

V usage is TRBV5-1 and J usage is TRBJ2-5; possibly TRBD1 or TRBD2 for D (5 bases each). V shed 0 bases and J shed 4 bases, with 13 bases lying between them. The germline V gene encodes CDR1 SGHRS and CDR2 YFSETQ. CDR3 length: 15 amino acids. The CDR3 reads CASSLAGRRGETQYF. In DNA, the CDR3 is TGCGCCAGCAGCTTGGCAGGGAGACGAGGAGAGACCCAGTACTTC. Drawing the rest from reference TRBV5-1 and TRBJ2-5, the complete variable domain is KAGVTQTPRYLIKTRGQQVTLSCSPISGHRSVSWYQQTPGQGLQFLFEYFSETQRNKGNFPGRFSGRQFSNSRSEMNVSTLELGDSALYLCASSLAGRRGETQYFGPGTRLLVL.

Points on this clonotype: A read error may explain this, as a much larger clone is one base away. The chain joins TRBV6-1 to TRBJ1-5; D call uncertain. Germline V lookup: CDR1 MNHNS, CDR2 SASEGT. V lost 7 bases and J 2 bases, leaving 12 bases between the germline ends. The CDR3 totals 14 residues. CDR3 amino acids: CASNSVSGNQPQHF. CDR3 in DNA: TGTGCCAGCAACTCCGTTTCTGGCAATCAGCCCCAGCATTTT.

At least ten counts were recorded for this clonotype. The gene calls are TRBV11-2 and TRBJ2-5; the match to TRBD2 covers 8 bases. The CDR3 covers 14 residues. Germline-derived CDR1 and CDR2 are SGHAT and FQNNGV. V dropped 4 bases and J dropped 4; count of bases not matched to a gene: 5. CDR3 amino acids: CASSSGLARETQYF. Here the CDR3 DNA reads TGTGCCAGCAGCTCCGGACTAGCACGAGAGACCCAGTACTTC. The full variable domain, rest sourced from reference TRBV11-2 and TRBJ2-5, is EAGVAQSPRYKIIEKRQSVAFWCNPISGHATLYWYQQILGQGPKLLIQFQNNGVVDDSQLPKDRFSAERLKGVDSTLKIQPAKLEDSAVYLCASSSGLARETQYFGPGTRLLVL.

Turning to this clonotype: A clone one base away is much larger, so this may be a read error. V is TRBV27 and J is TRBJ2-2; 8 positions match TRBD2. J was trimmed by 7 bases and V by 2 bases; bases with no gene match: 6. Per the germline V gene, CDR1 is MNHEY and CDR2 is SMNVEV (reference sequence). There are 15 residues in the CDR3. As DNA, the CDR3 is TGTGCCAGCAGTTTAGGCTTCGGGGGGGACGGGGAGCTGTTTTTT. It codes for CASSLGFGGDGELFF.

The chain employs TRBV5-4 and TRBJ2-2; maybe TRBD1 (5 bases). This CDR3 is built from 13 residues. The V gene lost 5 bases and the J gene lost 4 bases, with 9 bases spanning the gap. Germline-derived CDR1 and CDR2 are SGHNT and YYREEE (reference sequence). CDR3 sequence: CASRPDSTGELFF. CDR3 nucleotides: TGTGCCAGCAGACCTGACAGCACCGGGGAGCTGTTTTTT.

This clonotype was seen repeatedly, ten times or more. The rearrangement joins TRBV13 to TRBJ1-1; D is possibly TRBD1 (5 bases). Per the germline V gene, CDR1 is PRHDT and CDR2 is FYEKMQ (reference sequence). The CDR3 has 14 amino acids. Trimming pared 5 bases from V and 5 bases from J, leaving 15 bases between. DNA of the CDR3: TGTGCCAGCAGCCTCCGACAGAGTGAGACTGAAGCTTTCTTT. It translates to CASSLRQSETEAFF.

This clonotype was counted a few times. The CDR3 sequence: CASTPGGTHEQYF. In nucleotides, the CDR3 is TGTGCCAGCACCCCAGGGGGGACCCACGAGCAGTACTTC. The chain recombines TRBV6-1 with TRBJ2-7; D perhaps matches TRBD1 (7 bases). Germline V gene lookup returns CDR1 MNHNS and CDR2 SASEGT. Trimming stripped 7 bases from V and 5 bases from J, with 15 bases between. The CDR3 consists of 13 residues.

V is TRBV7-2 and J is TRBJ1-2; TRBD1 is a possible D gene (6 bases). Trimming removed 3 bases at V and 4 bases at J, with 12 bases between. Germline values: CDR1 SGHTA, CDR2 FQGNSA. The CDR3 spans 14 residues. The CDR3 region has the DNA TGTGCCAGCAGCTTGTACAGGGAGAGCTATGGCTACACCTTC. Translated, it gives CASSLYRESYGYTF.

This clonotype was counted ten times or more. The chain joins TRBV9 to TRBJ1-1, with D unresolved. This CDR3 has 14 residues. Trimming removed 0 bases at V and 0 bases at J, with 6 bases between. CDR1 and CDR2 (germline): SGDLS, YYNGEE. This chain's CDR3 is CASSVDYMNTEAFF. Here the CDR3 DNA reads TGTGCCAGCAGCGTAGACTACATGAACACTGAAGCTTTCTTT.

V usage is TRBV4-1 and J usage is TRBJ1-2; D is unresolved. V was shortened by 0 bases and J by 4 bases, with 6 bases between the two germline ends. The CDR3 length is 13 residues. CDR1 is MGHRA, CDR2 YSYEKL, per germline. This CDR3 is CASSQDPIYGYTF. CDR3 nucleotide sequence: TGCGCCAGCAGCCAAGATCCGATCTATGGCTACACCTTC.

This clonotype was observed a few times. J is TRBJ2-5 and V is TRBV7-6; no clear D gene. The V gene lost 1 base and the J gene lost 0 bases, with 6 bases spanning the gap. Germline lookup yields CDR1 SGHVS and CDR2 FNYEAQ. The CDR3 has 14 amino acids. CDR3 nucleotide sequence: TGTGCCAGCAGCTTAGTCCAGTACCAAGAGACCCAGTACTTC. This sequence encodes CASSLVQYQETQYF. Full variable domain (outside the CDR3, taken from reference TRBV7-6 and TRBJ2-5): GAGVSQSPRYKVTKRGQDVALRCDPISGHVSLYWYRQALGQGPEFLTYFNYEAQQDKSGLPNDRFSAERPEGSISTLTIQRTEQRDSAMYRCASSLVQYQETQYFGPGTRLLVL.